This T cell receptor beta chain appears in the sequencing data of a study of CD8 T cells in Susac syndrome. Random hexamers were used to reverse transcribe 0.5 to 1 ug of RNA. TCRdb redid the calling of the immunoSEQ multiplex PCR reads with MiXCR, one entry per CDR3 protein. The sample has 250,000 or so distinct CDR3 sequences; about 93% are singletons. Trimming pared 0 bases from V and 4 bases from J, leaving 6 bases between. In germline, CDR1 is MGHRA, CDR2 YSYEKL. This CDR3 is built from 13 residues. This rearrangement joins TRBV4-1 to TRBJ1-2; D is undetermined. The sample taken for sequencing was CD4+ T cells from PBMCs. The receptor was isolated from a human donor with multiple sclerosis. CDR3 sequence reads: CASSQELRYGYTF. The CDR3 DNA reads as TGCGCCAGCAGCCAAGAACTTCGCTATGGCTACACCTTC.